The 29 T cell receptor beta chains below all came from one sample that was sequenced in a study of PD-1 blockade in classical Hodgkin lymphoma. The assay was immunoSEQ multiplex PCR, and TCRdb's table has in-frame clones only and misses some. The sample includes roughly 21,000 clones, around 83% seen only once; the top ten take about 14%. Sample time point: cycle 4 day 1 (C4D1), after less than 7 weeks of nivolumab. All patients experienced relapse after autologous stem cell transplantation, and brentuximab vedotin exposure was variable. Source: peripheral blood mononuclear cells (PBMCs), taken before the fourth cycle of nivolumab. The origin of the receptors is a human donor with classical Hodgkin lymphoma.

The chain uses TRBV27 and TRBJ2-3; 9 nucleotides match TRBD2. The CDR3 is made up of 16 amino acids. Germline V gene sequence: CDR1 MNHEY, CDR2 SMNVEV (reference sequence). V shed 4 bases, J shed 0 bases, and the junction held 5 bases outside the gene matches. The CDR3 nucleotides are TGTGCCAGCAGTTCGCCGCGGGGGGGGAGCACAGATACGCAGTATTTT. This translates into CASSSPRGGSTDTQYF.

The rearrangement links TRBV7-2 to TRBJ1-4, with 8 bases aligning to TRBD1. The germline V gene encodes CDR1 SGHTA and CDR2 FQGNSA. The ends lost 5 bases at V and 5 bases at J; junction bases unmatched: 4. The CDR3 consists of 14 residues. The CDR3 DNA reads TGTGCCAGCAGCCCGGGACAGGCGAATGAAAAACTGTTTTTT. Protein sequence: CASSPGQANEKLFF. The variable domain in full, with the rest retrieved from reference TRBV7-2 and TRBJ1-4, is GAGVSQSPSNKVTEKGKDVELRCDPISGHTALYWYRQSLGQGLEFLIYFQGNSAPDKSGLPSDRFSAERTGGSVSTLTIQRTQQEDSAVYLCASSPGQANEKLFFGSGTQLSVL.

The chain carries TRBV5-6 and TRBJ1-1, with 10 bases matching TRBD1. There are 15 residues in the CDR3. From germline, CDR1 is SGHDT and CDR2 YYEEEE. Germline trimming cut 4 bases from V and 3 bases from J; bases unmatched to any gene: 6. The CDR3 is CASSADRGRDTEAFF. The CDR3 DNA follows: TGTGCCAGCAGCGCGGACAGGGGGAGGGACACTGAAGCTTTCTTT.

This chain connects TRBV20-1 to TRBJ2-3, with D unresolved. Trimming shortened V by 6 bases and J by 2 bases, and 6 bases separated the two germline ends. Germline values: CDR1 DFQATT, CDR2 SNEGSKA (reference sequence). The CDR3 covers 11 residues. The DNA of the CDR3 is TGCAGTGCCACTCCCACAGATACGCAGTATTTT. Protein sequence: CSATPTDTQYF.

The chain links TRBV5-1 to TRBJ2-3; 8 bases fit TRBD1. V shed 4 bases and J 2 bases; nucleotides not matched to a gene: 3. Per the germline V gene, CDR1 is SGHRS and CDR2 is YFSETQ. The CDR3 is made up of 14 amino acids. DNA for the CDR3: TGCGCCAGCAGCACGGGACAGGCCACAGATACGCAGTATTTT. Amino acids: CASSTGQATDTQYF.

The rearrangement links TRBV7-2 to TRBJ1-1; TRBD1 aligns across 11 bases. The V gene end was trimmed by 5 bases and the J gene end by 7 bases; junction bases not matched to a gene: 6. Germline assignment: CDR1 SGHTA and CDR2 FQGNSA. This CDR3 is 14 amino acids long. CDR3 sequence reads: CASSNRDRGVEAFF. CDR3 bases: TGTGCCAGCAGCAACCGGGACAGGGGGGTTGAAGCTTTCTTT.

This clone occurred a few times. The rearrangement links TRBV25-1 to TRBJ2-1, with 7 bases identical to TRBD2. CDR1 and CDR2 from the germline V gene are MGHDK and SYGVNS. The CDR3 length is 14 residues. Unmatched junction bases numbered 2, after V lost 5 bases and J lost 1 base. CDR3 region: CASSSGTSYNEQFF. The CDR3 DNA is TGTGCCAGCAGTAGCGGGACTTCCTACAATGAGCAGTTCTTC. Looking up the rest from reference TRBV25-1 and TRBJ2-1 gives the full variable domain: EADIYQTPRYLVIGTGKKITLECSQTMGHDKMYWYQQDPGMELHLIHYSYGVNSTEKGDLSSESTVSRIRTEHFPLTLESARPSHTSQYLCASSSGTSYNEQFFGPGTRLTVL.

The CDR3 bases are TGTGCCAGCAGTGCGGAGGGAGGGAGACTAGCGGGAGTTGGGGGAGAGACCCAGTACTTC. This gives the protein CASSAEGGRLAGVGGETQYF. The rearrangement links TRBV2 to TRBJ2-5; TRBD2 matches at 12 bases. Germline loops: CDR1 SNHLY, CDR2 FYNNEI. The V and J ends lost 4 bases and 4 bases, in that order; junction bases with no gene match: 19. This CDR3 contains 20 residues. The entire variable domain, with the rest obtained from reference TRBV2 and TRBJ2-5, is as follows: EPEVTQTPSHQVTQMGQEVILRCVPISNHLYFYWYRQILGQKVEFLVSFYNNEISEKSEIFDDQFSVERPDGSNFTLKIRSTKLEDSAMYFCASSAEGGRLAGVGGETQYFGPGTRLLVL.

The CDR3, as DNA: TGTGCCAGCAGTCCCTTCTCGGATGAGCAGTTCTTC. Amino acid sequence: CASSPFSDEQFF. The chain has TRBV28 and TRBJ2-1, with unresolved D. CDR3 length: 12 residues. Trimming took 5 bases from V and 8 from J, leaving 10 bases between them. Per germline, CDR1 MDHEN and CDR2 SYDVKM.

The CDR3 coding sequence is TGCGCCAGCAGCCAAGATCCCGGGACAGGAAGGCCTGAAGCTTTCTTT. This translates into CASSQDPGTGRPEAFF. The chain is built from TRBV4-1 and TRBJ1-1; TRBD1 matches at 8 bases. J gave up 6 bases and V 0 bases, and 9 bases lay outside the gene matches. The CDR3 consists of 16 residues. Germline V gene data show CDR1 as MGHRA and CDR2 as YSYEKL.

The V call is TRBV5-1, the J call TRBJ1-2; a weak D match, TRBD1 (5 bases). The CDR3 contains 15 residues. Germline values: CDR1 SGHRS, CDR2 YFSETQ. V was trimmed by 1 base and J by 0 bases, leaving 10 bases between them. The CDR3 loop is CASSLRGEANYGYTF. The CDR3 DNA is TGCGCCAGCAGCTTGAGAGGGGAAGCTAACTATGGCTACACCTTC. Full variable domain (rest looked up from reference TRBV5-1 and TRBJ1-2): KAGVTQTPRYLIKTRGQQVTLSCSPISGHRSVSWYQQTPGQGLQFLFEYFSETQRNKGNFPGRFSGRQFSNSRSEMNVSTLELGDSALYLCASSLRGEANYGYTFGSGTRLTVV.

The chain links TRBV7-3 to TRBJ1-1; 7 nucleotides line up with TRBD1. Germline CDR1 is SGHTA and CDR2 is FQGTGA. CDR3 length: 13 residues. Trimming removed 2 bases from V and 6 bases from J; junction bases left unmatched: 3. The CDR3 here is CASSLRDRAEAFF. The CDR3 DNA reads as TGTGCCAGCAGCTTACGAGACAGGGCTGAAGCTTTCTTT.

The V and J genes are TRBV9 and TRBJ2-4, with TRBD2 matching 7 bases. V shed 0 bases, J shed 2 bases, and the junction held 2 bases outside the gene matches. The CDR3 loop spans 15 amino acids. CDR1 and CDR2 from the germline V gene are SGDLS and YYNGEE. The CDR3 DNA reads TGTGCCAGCAGCGTAGCGGGGGGATCCAAAAACATTCAGTACTTC. This codes for CASSVAGGSKNIQYF.

The chain uses TRBV5-5 and TRBJ1-5; 9 bases line up with TRBD1. There are 14 residues in the CDR3. In germline, CDR1 is SGHKS, CDR2 YYEKEE (reference sequence). V lost 3 bases and J lost 2; bases outside the gene matches: 0. CDR3 bases: TGTGCCAGCAGCTGGACAGGGGGCAATCAGCCCCAGCATTTT. It codes for CASSWTGGNQPQHF.

V is TRBV9 and J is TRBJ2-3, with 11 bases lining up with TRBD2. Germline V gives CDR1 SGDLS, CDR2 YYNGEE. J gave up 6 bases and V 3 bases, and 9 bases lay outside the gene matches. The CDR3 runs 16 residues. The DNA of the CDR3 is TGTGCCAGCAGCGCCACTAGCGGGGGTACCCACGATACGCAGTATTTT. Encoded protein: CASSATSGGTHDTQYF. The full variable domain, in which reference TRBV9 and TRBJ2-3 provide the parts outside the CDR3, is DSGVTQTPKHLITATGQRVTLRCSPRSGDLSVYWYQQSLDQGLQFLIQYYNGEERAKGNILERFSAQQFPDLHSELNLSSLELGDSALYFCASSATSGGTHDTQYFGPGTRLTVL.

This clone was seen only once. CDR3 protein: CASSPGRTANEQFF. CDR3 nucleotides: TGTGCCAGCAGCCCTGGCCGGACAGCCAATGAGCAGTTCTTC. This chain uses TRBV5-4 with TRBJ2-1; tentative D call: TRBD1 (6 bases). Germline V gene sequence: CDR1 SGHNT, CDR2 YYREEE (reference sequence). This CDR3 is built from 14 residues. V was clipped by 4 bases and J by 6 bases, with 14 bases between them.

This clone has just one count. The CDR3 sequence is CASSSDRSSGANVLTF. The CDR3 DNA follows: TGTGCCAGCAGCTCCGACAGAAGCTCTGGGGCCAACGTCCTGACTTTC. This chain links TRBV9 with TRBJ2-6, with D possibly matching TRBD1 (5 bases). Trimming pared 4 bases from V and 0 bases from J, leaving 11 bases between. There are 16 residues in the CDR3. Germline V lookup: CDR1 SGDLS, CDR2 YYNGEE.

The CDR3 DNA reads TGTGCCAGCAGTGACTGGGCGGGAAATACGCAGTATTTT. Translation gives CASSDWAGNTQYF. The gene calls are TRBV2 and TRBJ2-3; TRBD2 is a possible D gene (6 bases). The CDR3 sequence is 13 residues long. V was pared by 3 bases and J by 7 bases, with 11 bases between. In germline, CDR1 is SNHLY, CDR2 FYNNEI.

This clone showed up just once. The rearrangement links TRBV4-3 to TRBJ2-1, with 9 bases that match TRBD2. From germline, CDR1 is LGHNA and CDR2 YSLEER. The CDR3 covers 14 residues. The trim removed 3 bases at V and 6 bases at J, leaving 3 bases unmatched. For the CDR3, the DNA is TGCGCCAGCAGCCAGGCAGCGGGGGGCAATGAGCAGTTCTTC. Its protein product is CASSQAAGGNEQFF.

This chain's CDR3 is CASEYTGELFF. The CDR3, as DNA: TGCGCCAGCGAGTACACCGGGGAGCTGTTTTTT. V and J are TRBV4-1 and TRBJ2-2; D unresolved. Germline V lookup: CDR1 MGHRA, CDR2 YSYEKL. The V end was cut by 8 bases, the J end by 3 bases, with 4 bases between. The CDR3 is 11 residues long.

The chain combines TRBV2 with TRBJ1-1, with unresolved D. CDR1 and CDR2 from the germline V gene are SNHLY and FYNNEI. CDR3 size: 12 residues. V lost 2 bases and J 4 bases, leaving 5 bases between the germline ends. In nucleotides, the CDR3 is TGTGCCAGCAGTGAATGGGTCACTGAAGCTTTCTTT. It specifies CASSEWVTEAFF.

This clone has only one observation. This sequence joins TRBV19 and TRBJ2-5; tentative D call: TRBD2 (7 bases). V was cut by 4 bases and J by 2 bases, with 17 bases left in between. Germline V lookup: CDR1 LNHDA, CDR2 SQIVND (reference sequence). The CDR3 runs 16 residues. The CDR3 coding sequence is TGTGCCAGTAGTACCCTAGGGGGGGTAGGACAAGAGACCCAGTACTTC. It is translated as CASSTLGGVGQETQYF. The entire variable domain, with the rest obtained from reference TRBV19 and TRBJ2-5, is as follows: DGGITQSPKYLFRKEGQNVTLSCEQNLNHDAMYWYRQDPGQGLRLIYYSQIVNDFQKGDIAEGYSVSREKKESFPLTVTSAQKNPTAFYLCASSTLGGVGQETQYFGPGTRLLVL.

The rearrangement links TRBV19 to TRBJ2-7; TRBD1 might be the D (6 bases). CDR1 and CDR2 (germline): LNHDA, SQIVND (reference sequence). The CDR3 spans 13 residues. Between the trimmed V and J ends, which lost 5 bases and 1 base, there was a span of 9 bases. CDR3 residues: CASSVGHSYEQYF. The CDR3 coding sequence is TGTGCCAGTAGTGTGGGACATTCCTACGAGCAGTACTTC.

The chain joins TRBV6-7 to TRBJ2-5, with D perhaps matching TRBD2 (5 bases). TRBV6-7 is identified as an open reading frame with a role that is uncertain. This CDR3 has 12 amino acids. Trimming took 6 bases from V and 5 from J, leaving 10 bases between them. The CDR3: CASRKRGETQYF. The DNA of the CDR3 is TGTGCCAGCAGAAAGCGAGGGGAGACCCAGTACTTC.

This clone was counted once. V is TRBV21-1 and J is TRBJ2-7; the table names TRBD2, a call not compared with the DNA. TRBV21-1 is a pseudogene. The CDR3 has 17 amino acids. The chain's CDR3 is CASSKPLAGGPVDEQYF. The CDR3 DNA is TGTGCCAGCAGCAAACCGTTAGCGGGAGGGCCCGTAGACGAGCAGTACTTC.

This rearrangement joins TRBV7-9 to TRBJ2-3, with a possible D match to TRBD1 (5 bases). This CDR3 is built from 16 residues. The V end was cut by 5 bases, the J end by 3 bases, with 18 bases between. CDR1 is SEHNR and CDR2 is FQNEAQ in the germline V gene (reference sequence). In nucleotides, the CDR3 is TGTGCCAGCAGCGAACAGGTGGGGTTTACTACAGATACGCAGTATTTT. It is translated as CASSEQVGFTTDTQYF. The full variable domain, completed using reference TRBV7-9 and TRBJ2-3, is DTGVSQNPRHKITKRGQNVTFRCDPISEHNRLYWYRQTLGQGPEFLTYFQNEAQLEKSRLLSDRFSAERPKGSFSTLEIQRTEQGDSAMYLCASSEQVGFTTDTQYFGPGTRLTVL.

V and J are TRBV12-1 and TRBJ1-1; TRBD1 reflects the table's D call only, with no check against the DNA. TRBV12-1 is a listed pseudogene. The CDR3 runs to 17 residues. CDR3 DNA: TGTGCCAGCAGCTCCCCTCCTACGGGACAACTGAACACTGAAGCTTTCTTT. As protein: CASSSPPTGQLNTEAFF.

This clone has just one count. J is TRBJ2-3 and V is TRBV19; TRBD2 is a possible D gene (6 bases). Trimming removed 6 bases at V and 6 bases at J, with 16 bases between. The CDR3 is made up of 14 amino acids. Germline-derived CDR1 and CDR2 are LNHDA and SQIVND (reference sequence). CDR3 residues: CASSRVGGEDTQYF. CDR3 DNA sequence: TGTGCCAGTAGCCGGGTCGGGGGAGAGGATACGCAGTATTTT.

The chain employs TRBV18 and TRBJ1-5; D not resolved. Germline V gene lookup returns CDR1 KGHSH and CDR2 LQKENI. There are 13 residues in the CDR3. Trimming cost V 4 bases and J 7 bases, with 11 bases left between them. The DNA of the CDR3 is TGTGCCAGCTCACGTGGGAGCGACCAGCCCCAGCATTTT. The encoded protein is CASSRGSDQPQHF.